This T cell receptor beta chain was profiled in a study of blood T cell repertoires in COVID-19. TCRdb's copy holds only in-frame clones and misses some; the assay was immunoSEQ multiplex PCR. The data hold under 200,000 clones, with over 70% observed a single time. V was cut by 0 bases and J by 0 bases, with 6 bases left in between. This CDR3 contains 15 residues. Germline V gene lookup returns CDR1 SGDLS and CDR2 YYNGEE. The specimen sequenced was peripheral blood. This clonotype originated in a woman of 80 years or more with active or convalescent COVID-19. The chain links TRBV9 to TRBJ2-2; TRBD2 might be the D (5 bases). CDR3 sequence (DNA): TGTGCCAGCAGCGTAGCGGGGACGAACACCGGGGAGCTGTTTTTT. Protein product: CASSVAGTNTGELFF.